The 23 T cell receptor beta chains reported below all come from one sample, sequenced in a study of blood T cell repertoires in COVID-19. Clones were sequenced by immunoSEQ multiplex PCR, and TCRdb holds only the in-frame ones, with some missing. The sample lists about 59,000 clones; 81% were seen once. The source material was peripheral blood. The receptors were sampled from a woman of 80 years or more with active or convalescent COVID-19.

The rearrangement uses TRBV18 and TRBJ1-1; 7 bases fit TRBD1. Trimming removed 3 bases from V and 0 bases from J; junction bases left unmatched: 7. The CDR3 sequence is 16 residues long. Germline V CDR1 and CDR2: KGHSH, LQKENI. CDR3 DNA sequence: TGTGCCAGCTCACCCCTTTCAGGGGGAGTGAACACTGAAGCTTTCTTT. Translated, it gives CASSPLSGGVNTEAFF.

The table lists this clone with a few counts. The rearrangement uses TRBV6-1 and TRBJ2-3, with TRBD1 identical over 7 bases. This CDR3 has 16 residues. Germline values: CDR1 MNHNS, CDR2 SASEGT. V lost 4 bases and J lost 0; bases outside the gene matches: 7. The CDR3 here is CASSASGTASTDTQYF. The DNA of the CDR3 is TGTGCCAGCAGTGCCTCCGGGACAGCTAGCACAGATACGCAGTATTTT.

This clone was seen a few times. The CDR3 DNA reads as TGTGCCAGCAGTTGGACAGGGAATCAGCCCCAGCATTTT. The encoded protein is CASSWTGNQPQHF. The rearrangement uses TRBV28 and TRBJ1-5; the match to TRBD1 covers 8 bases. CDR3 length: 13 residues. Germline V gene lookup returns CDR1 MDHEN and CDR2 SYDVKM. Trimming took 4 bases from V and 4 from J; bases not matched to a gene: 0.

This chain connects TRBV29-1 to TRBJ2-5; weak D call: TRBD2 (5 bases). The CDR3 runs 14 residues. The ends were cut back, 3 bases at V and 3 bases at J, with 14 bases in the middle. Germline CDR1 is SQVTM and CDR2 is ANQGSEA. The CDR3 region has the DNA TGCAGCGTTGACCCCGGGCGGGCAGAAGAGACCCAGTACTTC. It encodes CSVDPGRAEETQYF.

The rearrangement links TRBV19 to TRBJ1-2, with D possibly being TRBD1 (5 bases). Trimming cost V 8 bases and J 5 bases, with 9 bases left between them. Germline V gives CDR1 LNHDA, CDR2 SQIVND (reference sequence). This CDR3 comprises 11 residues. The chain's CDR3 is CASQGRYGYTF. As DNA, the CDR3 is TGTGCCAGTCAGGGAAGATATGGCTACACCTTC. Full variable domain (outside the CDR3, taken from reference TRBV19 and TRBJ1-2): DGGITQSPKYLFRKEGQNVTLSCEQNLNHDAMYWYRQDPGQGLRLIYYSQIVNDFQKGDIAEGYSVSREKKESFPLTVTSAQKNPTAFYLCASQGRYGYTFGSGTRLTVV.

This clone was seen at least ten times. The chain employs TRBV24-1 and TRBJ2-1, with a tentative D call TRBD1 (6 bases). Trimming pared 4 bases from V and 0 bases from J, leaving 12 bases between. The germline V gene encodes CDR1 KGHDR and CDR2 SFDVKD. CDR3 length equals 16 residues. DNA of the CDR3: TGTGCCACCAGTGACCTCGACAGGAGCTCCTACAATGAGCAGTTCTTC. It encodes CATSDLDRSSYNEQFF.

The chain carries TRBV10-3 and TRBJ1-3; 9 bases agree with TRBD1. The CDR3 has 16 amino acids. V gave up 4 bases and J gave up 0 bases; unmatched junction bases: 4. Per the germline V gene, CDR1 is ENHRY and CDR2 is SYGVKD. CDR3 sequence: CAISVDRGGSGNTIYF. CDR3 DNA: TGTGCCATCAGTGTTGACAGGGGGGGCTCTGGAAACACCATATATTTT.

This sequence joins TRBV28 and TRBJ1-2, with 10 bases identical to TRBD1. Germline CDR1 MDHEN, CDR2 SYDVKM. V lost 6 bases, J lost 4 bases, and 8 bases stayed unmatched. The CDR3 is 15 residues long. The CDR3 coding sequence is TGTGCCAGCAGCACAAGGACAGGGGGACTCTATGGCTACACCTTC. Its translation is CASSTRTGGLYGYTF.

The V and J genes are TRBV20-1 and TRBJ2-5; 14 nucleotides agree with TRBD2. Germline V lookup: CDR1 DFQATT, CDR2 SNEGSKA (reference sequence). The CDR3 runs 15 residues. The J segment lost 2 bases and the V segment lost 3 bases, leaving 2 bases of the junction unmatched. The CDR3 DNA reads TGCAGTGCTAGTGGGACTAGCGGGGGACAAGAGACCCAGTACTTC. Its protein product is CSASGTSGGQETQYF.

V usage is TRBV7-8 and J usage is TRBJ1-2; D is perhaps TRBD1 (5 bases). Trimming took off 5 bases at V and 1 base at J, with 8 bases between the two ends. Looked up from germline, CDR1 is SGHVS and CDR2 is FQNEAQ. There are 13 residues in the CDR3. The CDR3 DNA follows: TGTGCCAGCAGCATAGACAGTAACTATGGCTACACCTTC. It is translated as CASSIDSNYGYTF.

This chain joins TRBV2 and TRBJ2-3; TRBD2 agrees at 8 bases. The trim removed 6 bases at V and 2 bases at J, leaving 4 bases unmatched. Looked up from germline, CDR1 is SNHLY and CDR2 is FYNNEI. The CDR3 contains 14 residues. In DNA, the CDR3 is TGTGCCAGCAGCCTACTAGCGGACACAGATACGCAGTATTTT. It is translated as CASSLLADTDTQYF.

The chain links TRBV6-5 to TRBJ2-2, with D possibly TRBD2 on 6 matching bases. V was trimmed by 6 bases and J by 5 bases, leaving 16 bases between them. The length of the CDR3 is 15 residues. CDR1 and CDR2 (germline): MNHEY, SVGAGI. CDR3 region: CASRQGLLRTGELFF. For the CDR3, the DNA is TGTGCCAGCAGGCAGGGACTGCTGAGGACCGGGGAGCTGTTTTTT.

The chain joins TRBV18 to TRBJ2-7, with TRBD1 matching over 8 bases. Per the germline V gene, CDR1 is KGHSH and CDR2 is LQKENI. The V segment lost 3 bases and the J segment 4 bases; nucleotides outside the gene matches: 8. The CDR3 runs to 15 residues. The CDR3 here is CASSPRTGSAYEQYF. DNA of the CDR3: TGTGCCAGCTCACCGCGGACAGGGTCCGCGTACGAGCAGTACTTC.

This chain connects TRBV18 to TRBJ2-2; maybe TRBD2 (5 bases). V was pared by 6 bases and J by 0 bases, with 8 bases between. CDR1 KGHSH and CDR2 LQKENI come from the germline V gene. The CDR3 covers 14 residues. The CDR3 DNA follows: TGTGCCAGCTCCGCGGGCTCGAACACCGGGGAGCTGTTTTTT. It encodes CASSAGSNTGELFF.

The rearrangement joins TRBV11-2 to TRBJ2-1; 11 nucleotides match TRBD1. The V and J ends lost 4 bases and 8 bases, in that order; junction bases with no gene match: 4. CDR3 length equals 14 residues. The germline V gene has CDR1 SGHAT and CDR2 FQNNGV. The CDR3, as DNA: TGTGCCAGCAGCTCCGGGACAGGGGGTCATGAGCAGTTCTTC. This gives the protein CASSSGTGGHEQFF.

This clone occurred once. The chain employs TRBV7-9 and TRBJ2-1, with 10 positions matching TRBD2. Germline CDR1 is SEHNR and CDR2 is FQNEAQ (reference sequence). The CDR3 runs 13 residues. V was pared by 1 base and J by 15 bases, with 6 bases of the junction left unmatched. The CDR3 nucleotides are TGTGCCAGCAGCTTAGGGGGGGGACTAGCGCCGTTCTTC. It yields the protein CASSLGGGLAPFF.

For this clone: An end of the junction differs from the germline gene, which may be a read error. Other DNA sequences in this specimen translate into the identical CDR3. The J gene is TRBJ2-5, the V gene TRBV7-9, with a possible D match to TRBD2 (7 bases). Germline CDR1 reads SEHNR; CDR2 reads FQNEAQ (reference sequence). There are 18 residues in the CDR3. The CDR3 bases are TGTCCCAGCTGGGGTACTCGGGGGGCCCCCCGCCACGGAGAGACCCAGTACTTC. It encodes CPSWGTRGAPRHGETQYF.

J is TRBJ2-1 and V is TRBV5-1; 10 nucleotides match TRBD2. The V gene end was trimmed by 5 bases and the J gene end by 8 bases; junction bases not matched to a gene: 10. The CDR3 consists of 15 residues. The germline V gene encodes CDR1 SGHRS and CDR2 YFSETQ. CDR3 coding DNA: TGCGCCAGCAGGAGCGGGGGGGTTGTTTCGGATGAGCAGTTCTTC. Its protein product is CASRSGGVVSDEQFF.

The chain carries TRBV7-2 and TRBJ2-7; 7 nucleotides align to TRBD1. The CDR3 has 13 residues. Losses at the gene ends were 8 bases for V and 0 bases for J; bases not matched to a gene: 4. Germline V gene lookup returns CDR1 SGHTA and CDR2 FQGNSA. This CDR3 reads CASGTDSSYEQYF. CDR3 nucleotide sequence: TGTGCCAGCGGGACAGATAGCTCCTACGAGCAGTACTTC.

This chain joins TRBV4-2 and TRBJ1-2, with D tentatively TRBD1 (6 bases). The CDR3 extends over 14 amino acids. Germline V lookup: CDR1 LGHNA, CDR2 YNFKEQ. Trimming stripped 4 bases from V and 4 bases from J, with 13 bases between. CDR3 sequence reads: CASSLSGTIYGYTF. In DNA, the CDR3 is TGTGCCAGCAGCCTATCCGGGACAATCTATGGCTACACCTTC.

V and J are TRBV2 and TRBJ1-1, with D tentatively TRBD1 (5 bases). From germline, CDR1 is SNHLY and CDR2 FYNNEI. V lost 6 bases and J lost 6, with 17 bases in between. The CDR3 has 14 amino acids. CDR3 amino acids: CASSLDNWVSEAFF. The CDR3 region has the DNA TGTGCCAGCAGCTTGGACAATTGGGTGTCTGAAGCTTTCTTT.

The chain carries TRBV18 and TRBJ2-3; tentative D call: TRBD2 (6 bases). Trimming removed 4 bases from V and 4 bases from J, with 12 bases in between. The CDR3 is made up of 14 amino acids. CDR1 KGHSH and CDR2 LQKENI come from the germline V gene. CDR3 loop: CASSQPGGADTQYF. In DNA form, the CDR3 reads TGTGCCAGCTCACAACCAGGAGGGGCAGATACGCAGTATTTT.

The rearrangement uses TRBV27 and TRBJ2-3, with TRBD1 matching 7 bases. V shed 6 bases, J shed 2 bases, and the junction held 11 bases outside the gene matches. This CDR3 comprises 16 residues. CDR1 and CDR2 (germline): MNHEY, SMNVEV (reference sequence). CDR3 nucleotides: TGTGCCAGCAGAACTACAGGGGCTGATTCCACAGATACGCAGTATTTT. This sequence encodes CASRTTGADSTDTQYF.